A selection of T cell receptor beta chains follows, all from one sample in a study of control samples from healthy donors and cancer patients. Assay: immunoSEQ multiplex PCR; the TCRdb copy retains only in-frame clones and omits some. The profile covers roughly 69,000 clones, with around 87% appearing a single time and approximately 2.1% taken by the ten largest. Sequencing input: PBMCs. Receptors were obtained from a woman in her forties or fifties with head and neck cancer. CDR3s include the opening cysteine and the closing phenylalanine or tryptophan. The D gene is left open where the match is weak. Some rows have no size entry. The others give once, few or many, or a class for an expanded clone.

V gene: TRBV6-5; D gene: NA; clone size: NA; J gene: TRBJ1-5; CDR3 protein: CASSYSDSYDQPQHF; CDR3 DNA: TGTGCCAGCAGTTACTCCGACAGCTACGATCAGCCCCAGCATTTT
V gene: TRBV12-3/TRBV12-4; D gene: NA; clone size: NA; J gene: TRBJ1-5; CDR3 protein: CASSISSNQPQHF; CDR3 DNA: TGTGCCAGCAGTATTAGTAGCAATCAGCCCCAGCATTTT
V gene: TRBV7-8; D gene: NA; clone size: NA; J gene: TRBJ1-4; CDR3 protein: CASSLSGTNEKLFF; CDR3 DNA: TGTGCCAGCAGCCTGAGTGGGACTAATGAAAAACTGTTTTTT
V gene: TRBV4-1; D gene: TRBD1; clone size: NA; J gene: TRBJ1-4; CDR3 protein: CASSQDLPQGASDEKLFF; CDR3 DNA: TGCGCCAGCAGCCAAGACCTCCCCCAGGGGGCATCAGATGAAAAACTGTTTTTT
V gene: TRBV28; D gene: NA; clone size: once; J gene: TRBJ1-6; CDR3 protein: CASSRYYQVRNSPLHF; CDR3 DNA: TGTGCCAGCAGTCGATATTATCAGGTCAGAAATTCACCCCTCCACTTT
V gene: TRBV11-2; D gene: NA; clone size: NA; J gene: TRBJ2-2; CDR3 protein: CASSLGSGPTNTGELFF; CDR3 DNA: TGTGCCAGCAGCTTAGGAAGCGGACCAACGAACACCGGGGAGCTGTTTTTT
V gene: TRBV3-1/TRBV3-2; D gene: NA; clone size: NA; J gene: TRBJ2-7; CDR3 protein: CASSQAGAGDGYEQYF; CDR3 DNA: TGTGCCAGCAGCCAAGCCGGGGCAGGGGATGGCTACGAGCAGTACTTC
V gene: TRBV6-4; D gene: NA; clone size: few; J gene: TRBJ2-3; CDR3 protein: CASSDSAGATDTQYF; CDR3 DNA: TGTGCCAGCAGTGACTCTGCGGGGGCCACAGATACGCAGTATTTT
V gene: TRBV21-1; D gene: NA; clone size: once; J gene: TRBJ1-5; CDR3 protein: CASSKLPAYQPQHF; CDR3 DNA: TGTGCCAGCAGCAAACTTCCCGCTTATCAGCCCCAGCATTTT
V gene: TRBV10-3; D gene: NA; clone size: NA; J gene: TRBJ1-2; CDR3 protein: CAISESVNYGYTF; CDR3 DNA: TGTGCCATCAGTGAGTCAGTTAACTATGGCTACACCTTC
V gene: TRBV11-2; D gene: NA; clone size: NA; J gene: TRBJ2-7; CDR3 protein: CASSLGQGPREQYF; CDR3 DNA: TGTGCCAGCAGCTTAGGTCAGGGACCTCGCGAGCAGTACTTC
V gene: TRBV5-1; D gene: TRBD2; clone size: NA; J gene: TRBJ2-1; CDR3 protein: CASSLGPSGGAGNEQFF; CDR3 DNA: TGCGCCAGCAGCTTGGGCCCTAGCGGGGGGGCCGGGAATGAGCAGTTCTTC
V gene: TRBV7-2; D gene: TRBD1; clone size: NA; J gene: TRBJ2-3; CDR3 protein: CASGTGGGYTDTQYF; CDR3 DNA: TGTGCCAGCGGGACAGGGGGGGGGTACACAGATACGCAGTATTTT
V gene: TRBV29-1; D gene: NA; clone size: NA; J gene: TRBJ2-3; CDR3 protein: CSVGLAGGTDTQYF; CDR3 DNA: TGCAGCGTTGGGCTGGCAGGGGGGACAGATACGCAGTATTTT
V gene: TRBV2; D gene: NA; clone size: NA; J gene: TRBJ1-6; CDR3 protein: CASSVSEQANSPLHF; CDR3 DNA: TGTGCCAGCAGTGTATCGGAACAGGCTAATTCACCCCTCCACTTT
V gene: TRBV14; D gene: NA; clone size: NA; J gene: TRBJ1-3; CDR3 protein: CASSRELVSGNTIYF; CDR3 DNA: TGTGCCAGCAGCCGTGAACTGGTCTCTGGAAACACCATATATTTT
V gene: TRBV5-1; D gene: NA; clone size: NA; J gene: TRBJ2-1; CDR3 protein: CASSRGGSSYNEQFF; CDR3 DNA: TGCGCCAGCAGCAGAGGAGGTAGCTCCTACAATGAGCAGTTCTTC
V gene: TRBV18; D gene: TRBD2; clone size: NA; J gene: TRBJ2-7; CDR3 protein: CASSPDGAGVGYEQYF; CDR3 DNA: TGTGCCAGCTCACCAGACGGAGCGGGGGTGGGATACGAGCAGTACTTC
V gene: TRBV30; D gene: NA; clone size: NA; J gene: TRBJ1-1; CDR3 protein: CAWSKGTEAFF; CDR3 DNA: TGTGCCTGGAGTAAAGGCACTGAAGCTTTCTTT
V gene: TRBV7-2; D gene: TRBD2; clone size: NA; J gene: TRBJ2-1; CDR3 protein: CASSSWTSGGAGYNEQFF; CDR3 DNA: TGTGCCAGCAGCTCCTGGACTAGCGGGGGGGCCGGGTACAATGAGCAGTTCTTC
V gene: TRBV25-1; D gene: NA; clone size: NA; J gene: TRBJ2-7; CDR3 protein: CASSRQGGNYEQYF; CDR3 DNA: TGTGCCAGCAGCCGGCAGGGTGGGAACTACGAGCAGTACTTC
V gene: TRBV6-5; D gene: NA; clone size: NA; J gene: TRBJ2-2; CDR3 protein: CASSRARNTGELFF; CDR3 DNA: TGTGCCAGCAGTCGTGCCAGAAACACCGGGGAGCTGTTTTTT
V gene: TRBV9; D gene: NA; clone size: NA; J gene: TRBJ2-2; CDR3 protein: CASSVGSEFTGELFF; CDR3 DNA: TGTGCCAGCAGCGTAGGATCCGAATTTACCGGGGAGCTGTTTTTT
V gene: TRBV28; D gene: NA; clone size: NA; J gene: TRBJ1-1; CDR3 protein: CASSTSQLGGLNTEAFF; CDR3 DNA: TGTGCCAGCTCCACCTCCCAACTTGGGGGCCTGAACACTGAAGCTTTCTTT